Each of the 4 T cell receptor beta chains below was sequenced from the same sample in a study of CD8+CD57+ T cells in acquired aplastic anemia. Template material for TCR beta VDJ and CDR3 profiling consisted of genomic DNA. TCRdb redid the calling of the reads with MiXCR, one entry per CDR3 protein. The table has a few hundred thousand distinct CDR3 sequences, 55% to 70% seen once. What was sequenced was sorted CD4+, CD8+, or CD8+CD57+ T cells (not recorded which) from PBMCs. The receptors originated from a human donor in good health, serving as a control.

The CDR3 bases are TGTGCCAGCAGCTTCGCTCAGGAGAACGCTGCAGCTTTCTTT. It codes for CASSFAQENAAAFF. This sequence joins TRBV7-2 and TRBJ1-1, with D unresolved. V lost 3 bases to trimming and J lost 10 bases, with 18 bases between them. The CDR3 covers 14 residues. CDR1 and CDR2 from the germline V gene are SGHTA and FQGNSA.

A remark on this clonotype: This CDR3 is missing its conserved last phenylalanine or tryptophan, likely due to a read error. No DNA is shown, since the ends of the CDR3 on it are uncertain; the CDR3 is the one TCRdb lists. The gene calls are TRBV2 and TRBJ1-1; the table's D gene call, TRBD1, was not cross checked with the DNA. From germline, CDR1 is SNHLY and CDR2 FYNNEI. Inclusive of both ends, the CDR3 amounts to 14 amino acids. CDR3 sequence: CASTLTRGDAEFFG.

The CDR3 bases are TGTGCCAGCCCCTCCGGGGCAGGGGGCTATGGCTACACCTTC. This translates into CASPSGAGGYGYTF. The V gene is TRBV2, the J gene TRBJ1-2; 7 bases match TRBD1. The V segment lost 8 bases and the J segment 4 bases; nucleotides outside the gene matches: 10. The CDR3 has 14 residues. Germline CDR1 is SNHLY and CDR2 is FYNNEI.

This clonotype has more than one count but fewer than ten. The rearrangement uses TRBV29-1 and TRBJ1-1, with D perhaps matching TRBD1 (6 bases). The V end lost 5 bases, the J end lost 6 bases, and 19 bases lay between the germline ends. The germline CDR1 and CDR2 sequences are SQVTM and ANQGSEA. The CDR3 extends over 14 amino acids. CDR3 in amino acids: CSVFTGTKGPEAFF. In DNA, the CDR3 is TGCAGCGTTTTTACCGGGACAAAGGGACCTGAAGCTTTCTTT.